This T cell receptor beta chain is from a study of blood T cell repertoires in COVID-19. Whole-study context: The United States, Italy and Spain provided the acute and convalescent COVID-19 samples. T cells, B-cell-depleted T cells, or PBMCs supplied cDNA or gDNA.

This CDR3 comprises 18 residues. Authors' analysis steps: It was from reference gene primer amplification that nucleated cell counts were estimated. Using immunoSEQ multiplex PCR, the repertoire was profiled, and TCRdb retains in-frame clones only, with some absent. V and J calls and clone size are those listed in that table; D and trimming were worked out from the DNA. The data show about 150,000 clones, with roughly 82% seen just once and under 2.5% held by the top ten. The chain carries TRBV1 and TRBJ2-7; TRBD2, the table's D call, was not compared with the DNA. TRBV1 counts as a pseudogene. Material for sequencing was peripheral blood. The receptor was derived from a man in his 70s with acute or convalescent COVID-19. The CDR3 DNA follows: TGCACCAGCAGCCGCAATACTAGCGGGAGGCGCAGCTCCTACGAGCAGTACTTC. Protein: CTSSRNTSGRRSSYEQYF.